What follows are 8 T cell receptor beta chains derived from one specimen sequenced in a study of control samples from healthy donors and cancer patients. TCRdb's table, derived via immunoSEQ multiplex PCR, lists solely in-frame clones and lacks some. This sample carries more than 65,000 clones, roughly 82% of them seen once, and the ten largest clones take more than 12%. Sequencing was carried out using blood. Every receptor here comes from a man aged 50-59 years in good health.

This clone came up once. The CDR3 region is CASSRQGKNIQYF. In DNA, the CDR3 is TGTGCCAGCAGCCGACAGGGTAAAAACATTCAGTACTTC. The V call is TRBV25-1, the J call TRBJ2-4; TRBD1 aligns across 7 bases. The J segment lost 4 bases and the V segment lost 6 bases, leaving 3 bases of the junction unmatched. This CDR3 contains 13 residues. Germline CDR1 is MGHDK and CDR2 is SYGVNS.

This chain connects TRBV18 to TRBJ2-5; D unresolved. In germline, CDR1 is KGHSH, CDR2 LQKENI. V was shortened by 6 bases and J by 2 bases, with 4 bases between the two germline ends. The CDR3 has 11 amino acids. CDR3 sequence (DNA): TGTGCCAGCTCGAATCAAGAGACCCAGTACTTC. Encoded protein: CASSNQETQYF.

The CDR3 is CASSQSAAGGNTIYF. As DNA, the CDR3 is TGTGCCAGCTCACAGTCAGCTGCTGGCGGAAACACCATATATTTT. The rearrangement links TRBV18 to TRBJ1-3; D is ambiguous. With 4 bases removed from V and 4 bases from J, the gap between germline ends came to 14 bases. This CDR3 spans 15 amino acids. Germline V gene data show CDR1 as KGHSH and CDR2 as LQKENI.

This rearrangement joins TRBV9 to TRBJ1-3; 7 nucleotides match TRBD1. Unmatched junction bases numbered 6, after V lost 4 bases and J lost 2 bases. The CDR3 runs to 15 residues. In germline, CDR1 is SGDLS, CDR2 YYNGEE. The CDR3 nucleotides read TGTGCCAGCAGCCGGGGACAGAGCCCTGGAAACACCATATATTTT. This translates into CASSRGQSPGNTIYF.

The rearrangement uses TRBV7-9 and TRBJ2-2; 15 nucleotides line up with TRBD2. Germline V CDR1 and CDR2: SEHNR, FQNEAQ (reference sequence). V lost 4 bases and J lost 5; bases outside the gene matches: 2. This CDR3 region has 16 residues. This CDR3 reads CASSSGLAGGTGELFF. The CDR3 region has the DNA TGTGCCAGCAGCTCGGGACTAGCGGGAGGAACCGGGGAGCTGTTTTTT.

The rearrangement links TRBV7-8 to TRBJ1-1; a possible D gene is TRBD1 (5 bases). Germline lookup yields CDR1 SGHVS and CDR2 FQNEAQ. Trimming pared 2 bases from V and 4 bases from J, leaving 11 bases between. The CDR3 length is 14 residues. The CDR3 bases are TGTGCCAGCAGCTTAACGGGGGGGGGCACTGAAGCTTTCTTT. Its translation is CASSLTGGGTEAFF.

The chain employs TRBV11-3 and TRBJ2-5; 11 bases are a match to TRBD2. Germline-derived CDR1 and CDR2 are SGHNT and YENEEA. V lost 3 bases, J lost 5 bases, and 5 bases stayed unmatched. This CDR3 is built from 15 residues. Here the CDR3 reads CASSFSGRALETQYF. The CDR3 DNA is TGTGCCAGCAGCTTTAGCGGGAGGGCCTTGGAGACCCAGTACTTC.

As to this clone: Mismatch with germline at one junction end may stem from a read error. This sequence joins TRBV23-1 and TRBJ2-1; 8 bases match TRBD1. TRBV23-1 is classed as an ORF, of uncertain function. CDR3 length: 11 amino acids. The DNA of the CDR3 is TGCGCCAGCGCCGGAGGGGACAGGCTCCTCTTC. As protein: CASAGGDRLLF.